This T cell receptor beta chain was sequenced during a study of T cell responses to AZD1222 COVID-19 vaccine. The method was immunoSEQ multiplex PCR; TCRdb's version includes in-frame clones alone and lacks a portion of them. The sample has 100,000 to 150,000 clones, roughly 89% seen once. Findings and limits, study-wide: The donors showed a predominance of white British ancestry and of females, with possible underestimation of clonal diversity.

Germline CDR1 is SGHNT and CDR2 is YENEEA. The CDR3 consists of 12 residues. V was shortened by 3 bases and J by 5 bases, with 5 bases between the two germline ends. As for this clone: The target antigen is unknown.

This TCR came from an adult in good health. The chain carries TRBV11-3 and TRBJ2-4; tentative D call: TRBD2 (5 bases). The input for sequencing was peripheral blood, taken on day 0 of AZD1222 vaccination. The CDR3 reads CASSLGENIQYF. DNA for the CDR3: TGTGCCAGCAGCTTGGGAGAAAACATTCAGTACTTC.